This T cell receptor beta chain is drawn from a study of blood T cells in healthy people across ages. Study-level points and caveats: Possibly, changes in expanded clonotypes were confounded because donor CMV status was unknown. In older individuals, TCR beta diversity per million T cells was lower, falling roughly linearly with age.

Note on this clonotype: What it recognizes is unknown.

Donor samples were obtained from healthy Caucasian individuals from Russia, aged about 6 to 100. The second PCR ran roughly 6 to 11 cycles with a sample-barcoded 5' primer and J-beta primers. Every cDNA molecule carried a tag from a template-switch adaptor bearing 12 random nucleotides. TCRdb reprocessed the 5' RACE reads with MiXCR, giving one entry per CDR3 protein. The sample yields over 1,500,000 distinct CDR3 sequences, approximately 40% seen once. The clonotype was recovered from a human donor in good health. The sequenced sample consisted of blood.

CDR3 in amino acids: CASSFTVPDTQYF. Here the CDR3 DNA reads TGTGCCAGCAGTTTTACAGTACCAGATACGCAGTATTTT. The gene calls are TRBV28 and TRBJ2-3; no definite D call. The germline V gene encodes CDR1 MDHEN and CDR2 SYDVKM. The CDR3 consists of 13 residues. With 3 bases removed from V and 4 bases from J, the gap between germline ends came to 8 bases.